This TCR beta chain was recorded in a study of CD8 T cells in Susac syndrome. This clonotype has just a few counts. The CDR3 runs 13 residues. Germline V CDR1 and CDR2: MNHEY, SMNVEV (reference sequence). The V gene end was trimmed by 8 bases and the J gene end by 10 bases; junction bases not matched to a gene: 13. Negative isolation was applied to CD8+ and CD4+ T cells, and FACS enrichment was applied to TEMRA cells. cDNA came from approximately 0.5 to 1 ug RNA primed by random hexamers. Amplification of TCR beta CDR3 used immunoSEQ multiplex PCR across 54 Vbeta and 13 Jbeta. In TCRdb, the immunoSEQ multiplex PCR reads were re-called with MiXCR into one record per CDR3 protein. The table has some 140,000 distinct CDR3 sequences, 75% to 90% seen once.

The sequence came from a human donor with multiple sclerosis. The V call is TRBV27, the J call TRBJ1-1, with 7 bases identical to TRBD1. Sequenced: CD8+ T cells from PBMCs. CDR3 loop: CASGRPGQFSAFF. The CDR3 nucleotides read TGTGCCAGCGGACGGCCGGGACAGTTTTCAGCTTTCTTT.